This T cell receptor beta chain stems from a study of identical twins. Study-wide results and caveats: Out-of-frame alpha sequences common to twins were enriched for low generation probability.

TCRdb called the 5' RACE reads again in MiXCR, with one record for every CDR3 protein. The sample consists of 310,000 or so distinct CDR3 sequences, less than 9.5% of them appearing once. This clonotype occurred a few times. Its target is unknown. This CDR3 comprises 14 residues. These same data were also listed under a study on yellow fever vaccine responses in identical twins.

Sequenced sample: CD8+ T cells sorted from blood. The clonotype originates from a woman aged 18-35 years in good health. The V gene is TRBV21-1, the J gene TRBJ1-6; the table names TRBD1, a call not compared with the DNA. TRBV21-1 is tagged as a pseudogene. The CDR3 sequence is CASSGQVGGPPLHF. Written as DNA, the CDR3 is TGTGCCAGCAGCGGACAGGTGGGCGGCCCACCCCTCCACTTT.